The text below deals with one T cell receptor beta chain. Its antigen remains unidentified. Base quality data are lacking; no much larger clone is found one base away. The data belong to a study of blood T cell repertoires in COVID-19 (dated by TCRdb to the early 2020s). With regard to the full study: The collaborator samples originated in the United States, Italy and Spain and spanned the acute and convalescent phases of COVID-19. The material from the prospective study consisted of cDNA or gDNA derived from T cells, B-cell-depleted T cells, or PBMCs. The dataset comprised deeply sampled blood TCRbeta repertoires from subjects exposed to, actively infected with, or recovered from COVID-19. The repertoires were released in a freely available public database intended as a resource for research on the immune response to SARS-CoV-2. The samples were drawn from the first 160 participants of the ongoing ImmuneRACE study and from 950 to 1,500 subjects provided by 6 global collaborators. A de-identified subject ID, COVID-19 status, age in years and sex were almost always included in the sample metadata. Where HLA class I and class II types were available, the types were taken from metadata supplied by the sample provider, not from assay-based typing.

The study at large found these results: Clinical and demographic metadata were provided uncurated, with the amount varying by source and participant.

TCRbeta CDR3 regions were amplified from genomic DNA using the immunoSEQ Assay, a bias-controlled multiplex PCR. The authors processed their data as follows. Within the assay, amplification of reference gene primers was used to estimate how many nucleated cells each sample contained. To quantify the absolute abundance of each unique TCRbeta CDR3 rearrangement, sequence reads were collapsed and filtered. For each sample, productive Simpson clonality was calculated as the square root of Simpson's diversity index across productive rearrangements. TCRdb provides this immuneACCESS table in a form limited to in-frame rearrangements. Some clones are lacking; in checked studies, under half of them reflect an unresolved V gene, and why the rest are absent is not known. V and J calls plus clone size are reproduced from that table; the DNA served to infer D and trimming. The sample table contains some 150,000 clones; only one count was recorded for 70% to 90% of them. 1% to 1.2% of the sample is taken by the ten largest.

Each collaborating institution followed its own protocols to collect whole blood in K2EDTA tubes. For TCRbeta analysis, collaborators shipped samples in one of three forms: frozen whole blood, isolated PBMCs, or DNA extracted from either of those sample types. The receptor's source is a man aged 35 to 55 with acute or convalescent COVID-19. The sequencing sample was made of peripheral blood.

The CDR3 sequence is CASSTTLQNTEAFF. Read as DNA, the sequence is TGTGCCAGTAGTACCACACTACAAAACACTGAAGCTTTCTTT. The rearranged chain carries TRBV19 and TRBJ1-1; no confident D gene assignment can be made. CDR1 and CDR2 are drawn from the germline V gene (reference sequence): LNHDA, SQIVND. From its cysteine to its phenylalanine, the CDR3 spans 14 amino acids. Solely the CDR3 DNA is kept, with 42 bases framed from the first base. Between the V and J ends, shortened by 4 bases and 2 bases respectively, the junction contains 11 bases.